The 3 T cell receptor beta chains presented below share a single source sample, sequenced in a study of T-cell reconstitution after alpha-beta-depleted transplantation in children. Researchers prepared the TCRbeta library using unique molecular identifiers, the study reports. TCRdb used MiXCR to reprocess the PCR reads, holding one entry per CDR3 protein. Among 530,000 or so distinct CDR3 sequences listed, about a quarter were seen once. This sample comprised PBMCs, obtained before TCRalphabeta/CD19-depleted stem cell transplant. These receptors were collected from a boy in the first two years of life with Wiskott-Aldrich syndrome, due to receive a stem cell transplant.

The chain joins TRBV29-1 to TRBJ2-3; TRBD2 matches 10 bases. The CDR3 consists of 15 residues. Germline CDR1 and CDR2: SQVTM and ANQGSEA. V lost 6 bases to trimming and J lost 0 bases; unmatched junction nucleotides: 6. The CDR3 sequence is CSVAGTSDSTDTQYF. The CDR3, as DNA: TGCAGCGTCGCCGGGACTAGCGATAGCACAGATACGCAGTATTTT.

Only a few counts were recorded for this clonotype. The chain uses TRBV12-3 or TRBV12-4 and TRBJ1-5, with D unresolved. Trimming took 0 bases from V and 7 from J, leaving 7 bases between them. The CDR3 consists of 13 residues. The CDR3 bases are TGTGCCAGCAGTTTAGCGCGGTTCCAGCCCCAGCATTTT. The encoded protein is CASSLARFQPQHF.

This clonotype was observed a handful of times. The chain has TRBV20-1 and TRBJ1-2; 7 nucleotides align to TRBD1. Per germline, CDR1 DFQATT and CDR2 SNEGSKA (reference sequence). V trimming: 6 bases; J trimming: 8 bases; junction bases outside the gene matches: 12. The CDR3 consists of 13 residues. CDR3 nucleotides: TGCAGTGCACGGGACAGTTTAACAGGGGGCTACACCTTC. Encoded protein: CSARDSLTGGYTF.